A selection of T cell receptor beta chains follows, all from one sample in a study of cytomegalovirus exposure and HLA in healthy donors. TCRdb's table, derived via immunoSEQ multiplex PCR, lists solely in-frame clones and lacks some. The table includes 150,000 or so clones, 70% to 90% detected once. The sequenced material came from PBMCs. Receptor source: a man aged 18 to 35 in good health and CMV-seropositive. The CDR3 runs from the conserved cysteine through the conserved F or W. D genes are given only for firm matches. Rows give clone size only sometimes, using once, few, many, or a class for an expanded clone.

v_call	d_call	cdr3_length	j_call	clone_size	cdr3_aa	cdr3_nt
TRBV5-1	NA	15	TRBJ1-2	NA	CASSLRGARDYGYTF	TGCGCCAGCAGCTTGAGAGGTGCGAGGGACTATGGCTACACCTTC
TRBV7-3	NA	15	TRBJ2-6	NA	CASSFGGSGANVLTF	TGTGCCAGCAGCTTCGGAGGCTCTGGGGCCAACGTCCTGACTTTC
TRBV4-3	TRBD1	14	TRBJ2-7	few	CASSQDGTGYEQYF	TGCGCCAGCAGCCAAGATGGGACAGGCTACGAGCAGTACTTC
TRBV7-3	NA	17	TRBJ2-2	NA	CASSQERGGFRSGELFF	TGTGCCAGCAGTCAAGAGAGGGGGGGATTTCGAAGCGGGGAGCTGTTTTTT
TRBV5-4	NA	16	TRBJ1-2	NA	CASSWPVPGQLGGYTF	TGTGCCAGCAGCTGGCCGGTTCCGGGACAATTAGGTGGCTACACCTTC
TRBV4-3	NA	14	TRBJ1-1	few	CASSQDRRGYVAFF	TGCGCCAGCAGCCAAGATAGGCGGGGGTACGTGGCTTTCTTT
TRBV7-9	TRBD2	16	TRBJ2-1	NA	CASSLTTSGRDDEQFF	TGTGCCAGCAGCTTAACAACTAGCGGAAGAGACGATGAGCAGTTCTTC
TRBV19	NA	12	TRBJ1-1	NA	CASSPRGGEAFF	TGTGCCAGTAGTCCCCGAGGGGGTGAAGCTTTCTTT
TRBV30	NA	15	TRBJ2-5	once	CAWSVRAGVSETQYF	TGTGCCTGGAGTGTACGGGCAGGGGTATCAGAGACCCAGTACTTC
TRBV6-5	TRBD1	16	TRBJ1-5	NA	CASSYWGQGGRQPQHF	TGTGCCAGCAGTTACTGGGGACAGGGAGGACGTCAGCCCCAGCATTTT
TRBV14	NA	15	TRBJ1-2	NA	CASSQELPGVNGYTF	TGTGCCAGCAGCCAAGAATTACCGGGGGTAAATGGCTACACCTTC
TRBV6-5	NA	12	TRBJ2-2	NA	CASTRGTGELFF	TGTGCCAGCACCCGGGGCACCGGGGAGCTGTTTTTT
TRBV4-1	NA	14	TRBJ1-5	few	CASSQDSGNQPQHF	TGCGCCAGCAGCCAGGACTCTGGCAATCAGCCCCAGCATTTT
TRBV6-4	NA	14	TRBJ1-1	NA	CASSERGGGTEAFF	TGTGCCAGCAGTGAGCGTGGCGGGGGCACTGAAGCTTTCTTT
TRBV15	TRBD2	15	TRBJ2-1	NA	CATSSDGGWLGEQFF	TGTGCCACCAGCAGTGACGGGGGGTGGCTTGGTGAGCAGTTCTTC
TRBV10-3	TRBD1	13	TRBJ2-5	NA	CAIGQGAVETQYF	TGTGCCATCGGGCAGGGGGCAGTGGAGACCCAGTACTTC
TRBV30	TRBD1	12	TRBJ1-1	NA	CAWTGGGTEAFF	TGTGCCTGGACAGGGGGTGGGACTGAAGCTTTCTTT
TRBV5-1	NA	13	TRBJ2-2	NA	CASSDTRTGELFF	TGCGCCAGCAGCGATACTCGAACCGGGGAGCTGTTTTTT
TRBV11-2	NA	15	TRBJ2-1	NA	CASSFRLGNYNEQFF	TGTGCCAGCAGCTTTAGACTCGGGAACTACAATGAGCAGTTCTTC
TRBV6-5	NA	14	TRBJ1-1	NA	CASSYDTANTEAFF	TGTGCCAGCAGTTACGATACAGCGAACACTGAAGCTTTCTTT
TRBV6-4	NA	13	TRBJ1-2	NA	CASRASGARGYTF	TGTGCCAGCAGAGCCTCAGGGGCGCGTGGCTACACCTTC
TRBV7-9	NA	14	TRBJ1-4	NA	CASSLPGENEKLFF	TGTGCCAGCAGCTTGCCGGGAGAAAATGAAAAACTGTTTTTT
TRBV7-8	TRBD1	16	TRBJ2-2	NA	CASSGRTGTRTGELFF	TGTGCCAGCAGCGGCCGGACAGGGACGAGGACCGGGGAGCTGTTTTTT
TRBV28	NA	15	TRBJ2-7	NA	CASSLPHSYAYEQYF	TGTGCCAGCAGTCTACCTCACTCGTACGCCTACGAGCAGTACTTC
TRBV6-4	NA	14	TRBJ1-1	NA	CASSETGVNTEAFF	TGTGCCAGCAGTGAAACAGGCGTGAACACTGAAGCTTTCTTT
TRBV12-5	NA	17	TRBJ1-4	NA	CASGLVNHRGSNEKLFF	TGTGCTAGTGGTTTGGTAAACCACCGGGGGTCCAATGAAAAACTGTTTTTT
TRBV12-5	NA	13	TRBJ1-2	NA	CASGLPIKRGYTF	TGTGCTAGTGGTTTGCCTATTAAGCGTGGCTACACCTTC
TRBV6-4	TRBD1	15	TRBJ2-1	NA	CASSDSVGGMDEQFF	TGTGCCAGCAGTGACTCGGTAGGGGGCATGGATGAGCAGTTCTTC
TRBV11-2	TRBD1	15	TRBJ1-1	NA	CASSSYRGRSTEAFF	TGTGCCAGCAGCTCATACAGGGGAAGGAGCACTGAAGCTTTCTTT
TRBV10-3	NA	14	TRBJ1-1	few	CAISTAGVRTEAFF	TGTGCCATCAGTACCGCGGGGGTCCGCACTGAAGCTTTCTTT
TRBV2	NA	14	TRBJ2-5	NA	CASRDSTYQETQYF	TGTGCCAGCAGGGACAGTACATACCAAGAGACCCAGTACTTC
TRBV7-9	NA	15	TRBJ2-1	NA	CASSHTGPTDNEQFF	TGTGCCAGCAGCCACACAGGGCCCACGGACAATGAGCAGTTCTTC
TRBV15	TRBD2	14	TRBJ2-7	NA	CATSYSGGTYEQYF	TGTGCCACCAGCTATAGCGGGGGGACCTACGAGCAGTACTTC
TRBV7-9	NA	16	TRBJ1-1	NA	CASSLVLGAKNTEAFF	TGTGCCAGCAGCTTAGTGCTGGGGGCGAAGAACACTGAAGCTTTCTTT
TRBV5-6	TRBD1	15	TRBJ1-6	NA	CASSLGGQGTSPLHF	TGTGCCAGCAGCTTGGGGGGACAGGGGACTTCACCCCTCCACTTT
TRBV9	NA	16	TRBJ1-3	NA	CASSAEGGPTGNTIYF	TGTGCCAGCAGCGCGGAGGGGGGGCCGACTGGAAACACCATATATTTT
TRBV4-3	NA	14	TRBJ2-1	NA	CASSQDLGAHEQFF	TGCGCCAGCAGCCAAGATCTTGGAGCCCATGAGCAGTTCTTC
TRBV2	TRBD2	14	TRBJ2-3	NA	CASSPGTTTDTQYF	TGTGCCAGCAGCCCCGGGACTACCACAGATACGCAGTATTTT
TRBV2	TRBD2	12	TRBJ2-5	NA	CASGGLAGTQYF	TGTGCCAGCGGGGGACTAGCGGGGACCCAGTACTTC
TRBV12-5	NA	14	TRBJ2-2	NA	CASGYSTRTGELFF	TGTGCTAGTGGTTATTCCACGCGAACCGGGGAGCTGTTTTTT
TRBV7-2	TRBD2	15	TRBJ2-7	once	CASSFYASGGYEQYF	TGTGCCAGCAGCTTTTACGCTAGCGGGGGTTACGAGCAGTACTTC
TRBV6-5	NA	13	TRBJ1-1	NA	CASTFRGNTEAFF	TGTGCCAGCACCTTCAGGGGGAACACTGAAGCTTTCTTT
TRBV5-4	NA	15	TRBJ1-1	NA	CASSERQVGVTEAFF	TGTGCCAGCAGCGAACGACAGGTCGGGGTCACTGAAGCTTTCTTT
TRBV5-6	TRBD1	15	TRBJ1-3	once	CASSLTGGPGNTIYF	TGTGCCAGCAGCCTCACAGGGGGCCCTGGAAACACCATATATTTT
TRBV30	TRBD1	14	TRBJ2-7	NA	CAWSGGQPSYEQYF	TGTGCCTGGAGTGGGGGACAGCCTTCCTACGAGCAGTACTTC
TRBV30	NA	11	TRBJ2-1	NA	CAGDGGVEQFF	TGTGCCGGGGATGGAGGGGTTGAGCAGTTCTTC
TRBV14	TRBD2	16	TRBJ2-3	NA	CASSKLAGAFTDTQYF	TGTGCCAGCAGCAAATTAGCGGGGGCTTTCACAGATACGCAGTATTTT
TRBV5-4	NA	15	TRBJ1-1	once	CASSPNAGGNTEAFF	TGTGCCAGCAGCCCAAACGCAGGAGGGAACACTGAAGCTTTCTTT
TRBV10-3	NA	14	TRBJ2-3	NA	CAISDRGGTDTQYF	TGTGCCATCAGTGATCGCGGGGGCACAGATACGCAGTATTTT
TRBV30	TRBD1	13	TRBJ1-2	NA	CAWSVTGANGYTF	TGTGCCTGGAGTGTAACAGGGGCGAATGGCTACACCTTC
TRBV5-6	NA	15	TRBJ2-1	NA	CASSLQSTANNEQFF	TGTGCCAGCAGCCTCCAATCGACAGCCAACAATGAGCAGTTCTTC
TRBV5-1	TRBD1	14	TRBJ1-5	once	CASSLGQGQQPQHF	TGCGCCAGCAGCTTGGGACAGGGTCAACAGCCCCAGCATTTT
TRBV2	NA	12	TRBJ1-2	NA	CASSARSGGYTF	TGTGCCAGCAGTGCCCGGAGTGGCGGCTACACCTTC
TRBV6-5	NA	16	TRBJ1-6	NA	CASSYSRSVYNSPLHF	TGTGCCAGCAGTTACTCGAGGTCGGTCTATAATTCACCCCTCCACTTT
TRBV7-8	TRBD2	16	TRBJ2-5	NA	CASSFLWGGKGETQYF	TGTGCCAGCAGCTTCCTTTGGGGGGGTAAAGGAGAGACCCAGTACTTC
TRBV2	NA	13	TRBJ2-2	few	CASMGARTGELFF	TGTGCCAGCATGGGGGCGCGGACCGGGGAGCTGTTTTTT
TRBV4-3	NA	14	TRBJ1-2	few	CASSQGARAGGYTF	TGCGCCAGCAGCCAAGGAGCGCGCGCGGGTGGCTACACCTTC
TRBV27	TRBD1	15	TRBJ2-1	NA	CASSYRTGKYNEQFF	TGTGCCAGCAGTTATAGGACAGGGAAATACAATGAGCAGTTCTTC